This TCR beta chain was recorded in a study of blood T cell repertoires in COVID-19. About the research overall: Researchers got acute and convalescent COVID-19 samples from the United States, Italy and Spain. In each case, the material was cDNA or gDNA derived from T cells, B-cell-depleted T cells, or PBMCs.

This clone was detected a few times. Trimming stripped 3 bases from V and 5 bases from J, with 17 bases between. CDR1 LNHDA and CDR2 SQIVND come from the germline V gene (reference sequence). The CDR3 is 15 residues long. As originally analysed: Cell counts per sample came from amplifying reference gene primers. Clones were sequenced by immunoSEQ multiplex PCR, and TCRdb holds only the in-frame ones, with some missing. The V and J calls and clone size were taken over from that table, and D and trimming were inferred from the DNA. The sample has some 380,000 clones; roughly 86% are singletons. The TCR sequence derives from a human donor with acute or convalescent COVID-19. The donor label of this sample is uncertain. The sequencing input was peripheral blood. The chain has TRBV19 and TRBJ2-7; D is possibly TRBD2 (5 bases). CDR3 nucleotides: TGTGCCAGTAGTATTTCTCCGGACGGGGTTAACGAGCAGTACTTC. Translating gives CASSISPDGVNEQYF.